This note documents a single TCR beta chain sequence. What it binds is not known. These data belong to a study of vaccination effects on CD4 cells after COVID-19. Findings and limits, study-wide: The study found marked clonal contraction of infection- and vaccine-induced clones late after vaccination. Within healthy vaccinees, only 1 of 255 vaccine-induced clones displayed cross-reactivity with common cold coronaviruses.

After expansion with viral peptide pools in the ViraFEST assay, antigen-specific CD4+ T cells were sequenced. CD4+ T cell isolation took place after nine to eleven days of culture. All participants had two doses of either the BNT162b2 or mRNA-1273 vaccine. Some clones are missing from TCRdb's copy, which holds only in-frame ones; the method was immunoSEQ multiplex PCR. The sample holds about 33,000 clones, around 82% seen once. In germline, CDR1 is SGHRS, CDR2 YFSETQ. There are 14 residues in the CDR3. The V segment lost 4 bases and the J segment 4 bases; nucleotides outside the gene matches: 5. The TCR sequence derives from a human donor who received a COVID-19 vaccine. Some clones in this sample may be carry-over from other donors' samples. This chain uses TRBV5-1 with TRBJ2-1, with TRBD1 matching 7 bases. The material was CD4+ T cells from PBMCs cultured with HCoV-NL63 spike peptides, obtained after COVID-19 vaccination. The CDR3 DNA follows: TGCGCCAGCAGCCGGGGACAGCTTTACAATGAGCAGTTCTTC. It yields the protein CASSRGQLYNEQFF.